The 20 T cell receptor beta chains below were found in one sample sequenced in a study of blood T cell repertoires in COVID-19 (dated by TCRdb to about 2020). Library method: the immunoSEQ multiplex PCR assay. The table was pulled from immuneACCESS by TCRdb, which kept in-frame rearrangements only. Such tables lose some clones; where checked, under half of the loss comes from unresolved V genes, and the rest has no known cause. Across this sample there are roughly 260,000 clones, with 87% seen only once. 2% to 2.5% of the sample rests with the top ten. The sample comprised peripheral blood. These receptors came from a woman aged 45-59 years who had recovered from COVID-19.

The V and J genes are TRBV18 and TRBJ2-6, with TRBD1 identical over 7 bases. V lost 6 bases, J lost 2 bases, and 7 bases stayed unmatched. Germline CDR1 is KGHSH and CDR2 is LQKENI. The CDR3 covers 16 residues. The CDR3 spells CASSPGQGAGANVLTF. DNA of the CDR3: TGTGCCAGCTCCCCGGGCCAGGGGGCTGGGGCCAACGTCCTGACTTTC.

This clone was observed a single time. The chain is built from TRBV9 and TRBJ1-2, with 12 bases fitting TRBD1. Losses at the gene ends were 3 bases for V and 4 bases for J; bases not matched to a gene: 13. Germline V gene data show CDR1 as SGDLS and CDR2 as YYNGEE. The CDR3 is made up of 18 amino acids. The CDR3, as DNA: TGTGCCAGCAGCGGGCACGGGGACAGGGGGCTGAAAGGCTATGGCTACACCTTC. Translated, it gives CASSGHGDRGLKGYGYTF.

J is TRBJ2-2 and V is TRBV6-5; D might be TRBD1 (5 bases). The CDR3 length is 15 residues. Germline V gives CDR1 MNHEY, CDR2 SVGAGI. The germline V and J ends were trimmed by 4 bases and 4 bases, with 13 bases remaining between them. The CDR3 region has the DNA TGTGCCAGCAGTTCTTTCAGGGTCGGCACCGGGGAGCTGTTTTTT. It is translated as CASSSFRVGTGELFF.

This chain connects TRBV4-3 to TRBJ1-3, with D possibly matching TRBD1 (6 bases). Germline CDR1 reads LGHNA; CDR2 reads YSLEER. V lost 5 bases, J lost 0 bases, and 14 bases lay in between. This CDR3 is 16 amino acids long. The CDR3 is CASSARGGSSGNTIYF. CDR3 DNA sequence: TGCGCCAGCAGCGCTCGCGGGGGCTCCTCTGGAAACACCATATATTTT.

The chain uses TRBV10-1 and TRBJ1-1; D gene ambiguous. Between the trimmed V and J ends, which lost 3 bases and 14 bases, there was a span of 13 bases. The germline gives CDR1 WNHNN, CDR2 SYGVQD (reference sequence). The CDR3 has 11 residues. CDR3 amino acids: CASSEDLSSFF. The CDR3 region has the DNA TGCGCCAGCAGTGAAGACTTATCCAGCTTCTTT.

CDR3 sequence (DNA): TGTGCCAGCAGCGCAACAGTTAACTATGGCTACACCTTC. It specifies CASSATVNYGYTF. This chain connects TRBV2 to TRBJ1-2; D call uncertain. The CDR3 sequence is 13 residues long. The germline V and J ends were trimmed by 6 bases and 1 base, with 9 bases remaining between them. The germline CDR1 and CDR2 sequences are SNHLY and FYNNEI.

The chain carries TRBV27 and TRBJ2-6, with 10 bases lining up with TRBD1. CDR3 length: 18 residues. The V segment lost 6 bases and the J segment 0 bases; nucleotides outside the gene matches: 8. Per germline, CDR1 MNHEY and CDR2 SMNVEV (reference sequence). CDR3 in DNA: TGTGCCAGCAGGGACCGGGACAGGGGCCTCTCTGGGGCCAACGTCCTGACTTTC. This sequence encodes CASRDRDRGLSGANVLTF.

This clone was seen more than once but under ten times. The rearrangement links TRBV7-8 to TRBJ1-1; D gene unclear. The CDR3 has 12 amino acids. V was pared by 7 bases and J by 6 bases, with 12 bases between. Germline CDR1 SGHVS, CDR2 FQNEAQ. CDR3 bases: TGTGCCAGCACGAGGCCTTTCGCTGAAGCTTTCTTT. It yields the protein CASTRPFAEAFF.

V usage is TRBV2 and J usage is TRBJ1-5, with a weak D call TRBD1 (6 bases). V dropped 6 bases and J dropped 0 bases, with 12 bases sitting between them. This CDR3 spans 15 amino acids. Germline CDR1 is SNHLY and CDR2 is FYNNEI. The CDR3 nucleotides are TGTGCCAGCAGGGCCCAGGGGAATAGCAATCAGCCCCAGCATTTT. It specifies CASRAQGNSNQPQHF.

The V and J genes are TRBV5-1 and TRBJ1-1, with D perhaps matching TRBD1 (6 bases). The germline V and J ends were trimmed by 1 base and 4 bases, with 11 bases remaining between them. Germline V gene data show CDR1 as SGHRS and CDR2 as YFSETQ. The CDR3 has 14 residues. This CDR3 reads CASSLQGGGTEAFF. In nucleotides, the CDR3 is TGCGCCAGCAGCTTGCAGGGAGGGGGCACTGAAGCTTTCTTT.

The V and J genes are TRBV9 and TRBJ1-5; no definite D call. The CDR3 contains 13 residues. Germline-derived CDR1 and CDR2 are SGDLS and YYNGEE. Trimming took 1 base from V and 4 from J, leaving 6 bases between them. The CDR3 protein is CASSVSPNQPQHF. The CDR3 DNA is TGTGCCAGCAGCGTAAGCCCTAATCAGCCCCAGCATTTT.

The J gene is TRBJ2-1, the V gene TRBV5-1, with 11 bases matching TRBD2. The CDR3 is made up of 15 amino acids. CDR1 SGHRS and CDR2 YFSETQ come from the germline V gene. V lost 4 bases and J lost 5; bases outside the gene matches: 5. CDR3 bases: TGCGCCAGCAGCCTGGGACTAGCGGTCCACAATGAGCAGTTCTTC. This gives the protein CASSLGLAVHNEQFF.

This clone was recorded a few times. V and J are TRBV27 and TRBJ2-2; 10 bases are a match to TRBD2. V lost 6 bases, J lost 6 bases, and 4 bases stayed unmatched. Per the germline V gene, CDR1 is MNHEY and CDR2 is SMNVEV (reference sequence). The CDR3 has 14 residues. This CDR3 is CASSSSGRSGELFF. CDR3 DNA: TGTGCCAGCAGCTCTAGCGGGAGATCCGGGGAGCTGTTTTTT.

The CDR3: CASSHDTGPLSYGYTF. As DNA, the CDR3 is TGCGCCAGCAGCCATGATACAGGGCCCCTATCATATGGCTACACCTTC. The V call is TRBV4-1, the J call TRBJ1-2; D possibly corresponds to TRBD1 (6 bases). Germline values: CDR1 MGHRA, CDR2 YSYEKL. This CDR3 spans 16 amino acids. The germline V and J ends were trimmed by 3 bases and 5 bases, with 19 bases remaining between them.

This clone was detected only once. In DNA, the CDR3 is TGTGCCAGCGAGGACAGGGGGACCTACGAGCAGTACTTC. Translation gives CASEDRGTYEQYF. The genes are TRBV27 and TRBJ2-7; TRBD1 matches at 10 bases. The CDR3 loop spans 13 amino acids. Germline CDR1 MNHEY, CDR2 SMNVEV (reference sequence). V gave up 8 bases and J gave up 2 bases; unmatched junction bases: 3.

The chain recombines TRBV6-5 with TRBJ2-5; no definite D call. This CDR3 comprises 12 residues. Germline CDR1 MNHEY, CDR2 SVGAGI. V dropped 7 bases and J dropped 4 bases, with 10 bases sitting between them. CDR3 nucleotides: TGTGCCAGCACAAATACTGGAGAGACCCAGTACTTC. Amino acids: CASTNTGETQYF.

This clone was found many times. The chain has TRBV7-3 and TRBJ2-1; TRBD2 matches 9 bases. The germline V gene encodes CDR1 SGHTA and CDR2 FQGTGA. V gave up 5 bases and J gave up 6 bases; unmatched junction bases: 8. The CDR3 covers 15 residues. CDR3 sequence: CASSPSPAGGNEQFF. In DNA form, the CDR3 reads TGTGCCAGCAGCCCTTCGCCAGCGGGGGGCAATGAGCAGTTCTTC.

The CDR3 region is CASSPKVSGYGYTF. CDR3 DNA: TGTGCCAGCAGCCCTAAGGTCAGCGGATATGGCTACACCTTC. The chain uses TRBV5-4 and TRBJ1-2; D gene uncertain. The CDR3 sequence is 14 residues long. Germline V CDR1 and CDR2: SGHNT, YYREEE (reference sequence). The ends were cut back, 4 bases at V and 5 bases at J, with 15 bases in the middle.

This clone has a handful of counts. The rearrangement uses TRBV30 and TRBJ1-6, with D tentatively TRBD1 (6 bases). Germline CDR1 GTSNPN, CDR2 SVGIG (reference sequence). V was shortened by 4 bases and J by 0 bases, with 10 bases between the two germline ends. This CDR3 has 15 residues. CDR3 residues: CAWTGASSYNSPLHF. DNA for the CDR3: TGTGCCTGGACAGGGGCCAGCTCCTATAATTCACCCCTCCACTTT.

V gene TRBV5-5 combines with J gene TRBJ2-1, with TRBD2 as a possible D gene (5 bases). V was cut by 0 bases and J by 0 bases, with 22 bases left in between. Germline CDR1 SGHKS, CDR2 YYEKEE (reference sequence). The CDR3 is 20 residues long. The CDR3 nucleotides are TGTGCCAGCAGCTTGGTGGAAATCCTACCTAGCCCCCCCTCCTACAATGAGCAGTTCTTC. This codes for CASSLVEILPSPPSYNEQFF. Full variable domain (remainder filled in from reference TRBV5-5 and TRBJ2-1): DAGVTQSPTHLIKTRGQQVTLRCSPISGHKSVSWYQQVLGQGPQFIFQYYEKEERGRGNFPDRFSARQFPNYSSELNVNALLLGDSALYLCASSLVEILPSPPSYNEQFFGPGTRLTVL.